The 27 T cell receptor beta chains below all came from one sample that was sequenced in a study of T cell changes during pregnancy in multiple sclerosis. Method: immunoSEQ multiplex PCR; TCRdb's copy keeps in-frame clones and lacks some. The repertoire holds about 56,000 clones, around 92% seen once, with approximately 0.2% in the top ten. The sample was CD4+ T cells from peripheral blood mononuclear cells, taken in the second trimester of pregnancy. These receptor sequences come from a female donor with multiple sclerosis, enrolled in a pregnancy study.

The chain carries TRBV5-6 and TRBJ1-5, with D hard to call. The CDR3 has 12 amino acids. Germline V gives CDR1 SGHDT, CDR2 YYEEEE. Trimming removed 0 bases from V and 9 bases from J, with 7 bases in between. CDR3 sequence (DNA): TGTGCCAGCAGCTTGGGTCCGAGGCCCCAGCATTTT. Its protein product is CASSLGPRPQHF.

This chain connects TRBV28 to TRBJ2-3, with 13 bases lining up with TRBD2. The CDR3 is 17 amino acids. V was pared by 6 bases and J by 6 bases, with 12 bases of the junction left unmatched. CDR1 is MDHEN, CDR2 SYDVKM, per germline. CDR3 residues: CASSPRGLAGSADTQYF. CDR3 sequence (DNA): TGTGCCAGCAGCCCTCGGGGACTAGCGGGGTCCGCGGATACGCAGTATTTT.

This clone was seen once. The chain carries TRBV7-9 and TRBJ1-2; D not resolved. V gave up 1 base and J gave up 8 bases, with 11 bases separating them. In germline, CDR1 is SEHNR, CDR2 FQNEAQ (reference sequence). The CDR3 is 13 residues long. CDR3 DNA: TGTGCCAGCAGCTTAGGAGGTGGAGAGGGCTACACCTTC. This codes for CASSLGGGEGYTF.

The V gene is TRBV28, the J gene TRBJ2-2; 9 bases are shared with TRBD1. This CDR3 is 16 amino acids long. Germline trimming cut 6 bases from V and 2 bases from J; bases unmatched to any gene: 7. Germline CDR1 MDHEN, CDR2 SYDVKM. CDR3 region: CASRATGQGNTGELFF. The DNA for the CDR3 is TGTGCCAGCAGAGCTACGGGACAGGGTAACACCGGGGAGCTGTTTTTT.

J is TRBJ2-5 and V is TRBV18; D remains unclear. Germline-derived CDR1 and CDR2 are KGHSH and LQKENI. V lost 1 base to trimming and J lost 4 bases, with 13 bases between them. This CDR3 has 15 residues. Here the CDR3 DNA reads TGTGCCAGCTCACCACTCTCCCGAGAGGCAGAGACCCAGTACTTC. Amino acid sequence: CASSPLSREAETQYF. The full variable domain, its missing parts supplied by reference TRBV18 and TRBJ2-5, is NAGVMQNPRHLVRRRGQEARLRCSPMKGHSHVYWYRQLPEEGLKFMVYLQKENIIDESGMPKERFSAEFPKEGPSILRIQQVVRGDSAAYFCASSPLSREAETQYFGPGTRLLVL.

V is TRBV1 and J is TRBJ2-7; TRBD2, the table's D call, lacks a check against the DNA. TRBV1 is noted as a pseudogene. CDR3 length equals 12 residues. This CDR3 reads CTSSLGTGEQYF. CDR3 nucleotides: TGCACCAGCAGCCTTGGGACTGGCGAGCAGTACTTC.

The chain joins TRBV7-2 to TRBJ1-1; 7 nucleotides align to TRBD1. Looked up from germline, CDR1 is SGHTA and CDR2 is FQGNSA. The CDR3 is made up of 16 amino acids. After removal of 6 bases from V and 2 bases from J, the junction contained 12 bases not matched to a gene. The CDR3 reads CASSRTGQSLNTEAFF. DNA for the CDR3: TGTGCCAGCAGTCGCACGGGACAGAGTCTAAACACTGAAGCTTTCTTT.

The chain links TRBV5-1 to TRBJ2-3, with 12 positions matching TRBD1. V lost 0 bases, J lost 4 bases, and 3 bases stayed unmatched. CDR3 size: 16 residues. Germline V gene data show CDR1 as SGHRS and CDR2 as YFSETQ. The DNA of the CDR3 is TGCGCCAGCAGCTTGGAGGGACAGGGGGCCGCAGATACGCAGTATTTT. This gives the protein CASSLEGQGAADTQYF.

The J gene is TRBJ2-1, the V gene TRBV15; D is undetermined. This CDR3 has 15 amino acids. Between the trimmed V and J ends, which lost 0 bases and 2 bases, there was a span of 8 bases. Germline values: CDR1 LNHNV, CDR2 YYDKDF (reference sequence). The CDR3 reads CATSRDPRAYNEQFF. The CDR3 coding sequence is TGTGCCACCAGCAGAGACCCTAGAGCCTACAATGAGCAGTTCTTC.

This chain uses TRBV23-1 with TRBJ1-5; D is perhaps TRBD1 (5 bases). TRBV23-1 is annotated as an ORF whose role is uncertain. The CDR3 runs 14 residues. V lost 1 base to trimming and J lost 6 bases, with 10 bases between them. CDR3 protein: CASSQYRFRQPQHF. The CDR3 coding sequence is TGCGCCAGCAGTCAATACAGGTTTCGTCAGCCCCAGCATTTT.

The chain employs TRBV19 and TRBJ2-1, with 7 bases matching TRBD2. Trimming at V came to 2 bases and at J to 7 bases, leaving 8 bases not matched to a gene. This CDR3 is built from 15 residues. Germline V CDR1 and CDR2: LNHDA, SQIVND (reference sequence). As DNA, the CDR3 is TGTGCCAGTAGTATACGCGGGGGTCTTACAAATGAGCAGTTCTTC. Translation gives CASSIRGGLTNEQFF.

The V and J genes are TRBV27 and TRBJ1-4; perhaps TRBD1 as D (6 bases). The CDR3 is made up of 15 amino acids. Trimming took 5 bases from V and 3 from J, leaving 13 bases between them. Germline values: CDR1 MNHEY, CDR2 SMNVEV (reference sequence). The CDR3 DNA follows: TGTGCCAGCAGTCTACACAGGGCGTCTAATGAAAAACTGTTTTTT. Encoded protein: CASSLHRASNEKLFF.

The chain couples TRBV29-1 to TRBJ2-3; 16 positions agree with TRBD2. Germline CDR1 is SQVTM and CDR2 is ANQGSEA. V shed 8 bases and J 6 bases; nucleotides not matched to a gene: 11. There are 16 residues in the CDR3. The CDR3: CSSGGGTSGGEDTQYF. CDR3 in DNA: TGCAGCTCTGGGGGAGGGACTAGCGGGGGGGAGGATACGCAGTATTTT.

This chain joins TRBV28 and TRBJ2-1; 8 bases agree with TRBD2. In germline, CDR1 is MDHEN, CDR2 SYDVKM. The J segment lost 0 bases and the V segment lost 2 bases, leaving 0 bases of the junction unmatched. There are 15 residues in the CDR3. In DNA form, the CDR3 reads TGTGCCAGCAGTTTAACTAGCGGCTCCTACAATGAGCAGTTCTTC. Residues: CASSLTSGSYNEQFF.

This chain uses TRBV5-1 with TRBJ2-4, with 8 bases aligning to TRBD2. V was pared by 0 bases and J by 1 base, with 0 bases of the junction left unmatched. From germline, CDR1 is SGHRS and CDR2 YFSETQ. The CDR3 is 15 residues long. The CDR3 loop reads CASSLGLAAKNIQYF. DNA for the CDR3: TGCGCCAGCAGCTTGGGACTAGCGGCCAAAAACATTCAGTACTTC.

The CDR3 is CASSQMGRAYEQYF. The CDR3 DNA reads as TGTGCCAGCAGCCAAATGGGCAGGGCCTACGAGCAGTACTTC. The chain joins TRBV4-2 to TRBJ2-7; TRBD1 is a possible D gene (5 bases). This CDR3 comprises 14 residues. CDR1 and CDR2 (germline): LGHNA, YNFKEQ. Trimming removed 2 bases from V and 2 bases from J, with 10 bases in between.

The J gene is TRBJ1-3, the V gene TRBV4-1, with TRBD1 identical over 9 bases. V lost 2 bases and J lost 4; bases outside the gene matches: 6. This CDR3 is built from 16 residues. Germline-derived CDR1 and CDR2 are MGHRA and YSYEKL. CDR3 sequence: CASSQTYRGPGNTIYF. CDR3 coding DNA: TGCGCCAGCAGCCAAACTTACAGGGGGCCAGGAAACACCATATATTTT.

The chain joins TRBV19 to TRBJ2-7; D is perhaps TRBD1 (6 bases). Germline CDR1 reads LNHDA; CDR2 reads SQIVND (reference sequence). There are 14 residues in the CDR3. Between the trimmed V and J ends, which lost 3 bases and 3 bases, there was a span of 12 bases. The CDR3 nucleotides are TGTGCCAGTAGTATGGGGGCACGAAACTACGAGCAGTACTTC. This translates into CASSMGARNYEQYF.

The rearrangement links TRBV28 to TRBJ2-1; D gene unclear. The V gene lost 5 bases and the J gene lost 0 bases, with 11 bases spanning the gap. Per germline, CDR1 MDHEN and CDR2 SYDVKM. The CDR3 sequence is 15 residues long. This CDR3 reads CASSLIRSSYNEQFF. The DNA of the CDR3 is TGTGCCAGCAGTCTTATCCGTTCCTCCTACAATGAGCAGTTCTTC.

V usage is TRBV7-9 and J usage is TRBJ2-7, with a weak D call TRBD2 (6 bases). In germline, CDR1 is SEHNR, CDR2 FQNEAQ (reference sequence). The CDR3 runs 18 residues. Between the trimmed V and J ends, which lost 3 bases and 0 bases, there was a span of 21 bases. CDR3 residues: CASSFNSAERANSYEQYF. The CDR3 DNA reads TGTGCCAGCAGCTTTAACTCGGCCGAGCGGGCCAACTCCTACGAGCAGTACTTC.

The CDR3 is CASSRQGGKGVDTEAFF. The CDR3, as DNA: TGCGCCAGCAGCCGACAGGGGGGCAAGGGGGTGGACACTGAAGCTTTCTTT. The chain recombines TRBV5-1 with TRBJ1-1; 9 bases are shared with TRBD1. Trimming cost V 4 bases and J 3 bases; bases outside gene matches: 13. This CDR3 has 17 amino acids. Germline CDR1 reads SGHRS; CDR2 reads YFSETQ. Combining the CDR3 with reference TRBV5-1 and TRBJ1-1 gives the whole variable domain KAGVTQTPRYLIKTRGQQVTLSCSPISGHRSVSWYQQTPGQGLQFLFEYFSETQRNKGNFPGRFSGRQFSNSRSEMNVSTLELGDSALYLCASSRQGGKGVDTEAFFGQGTRLTVV.

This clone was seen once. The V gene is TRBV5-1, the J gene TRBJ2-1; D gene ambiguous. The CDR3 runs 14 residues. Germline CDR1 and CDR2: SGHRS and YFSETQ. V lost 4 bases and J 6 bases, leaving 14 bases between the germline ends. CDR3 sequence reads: CASSTGLSGNEQFF. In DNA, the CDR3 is TGCGCCAGCAGCACGGGTCTTTCCGGCAATGAGCAGTTCTTC.

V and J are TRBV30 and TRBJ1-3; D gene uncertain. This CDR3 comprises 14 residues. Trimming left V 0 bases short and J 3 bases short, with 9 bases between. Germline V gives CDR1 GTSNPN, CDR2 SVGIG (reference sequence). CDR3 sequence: CAWSVLTGGNTIYF. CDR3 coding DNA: TGTGCCTGGAGTGTACTTACGGGTGGAAACACCATATATTTT.

The CDR3 region has the DNA TGTGCCACCAGCAGAGGAGGAGACCAAGAGACCCAGTACTTC. Translated: CATSRGGDQETQYF. V and J are TRBV15 and TRBJ2-5; D is unresolved. V lost 1 base and J lost 0, with 6 bases in between. The germline V gene encodes CDR1 LNHNV and CDR2 YYDKDF (reference sequence). The CDR3 loop spans 14 amino acids.

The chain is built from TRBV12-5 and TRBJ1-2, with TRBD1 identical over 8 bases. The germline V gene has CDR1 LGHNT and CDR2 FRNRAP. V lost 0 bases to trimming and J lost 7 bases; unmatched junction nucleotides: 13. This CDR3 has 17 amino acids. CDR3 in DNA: TGTGCTAGTGGTTTGGTAAACCCCGGGCAGGGGGCTTCTGGCTACACCTTC. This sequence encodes CASGLVNPGQGASGYTF.

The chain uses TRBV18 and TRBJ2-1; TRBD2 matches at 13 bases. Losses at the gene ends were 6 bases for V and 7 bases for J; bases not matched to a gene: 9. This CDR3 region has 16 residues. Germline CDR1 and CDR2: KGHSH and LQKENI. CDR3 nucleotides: TGTGCCAGCTCTCCATGGACTAGCGGGAGTGGGAATGAGCAGTTCTTC. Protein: CASSPWTSGSGNEQFF.

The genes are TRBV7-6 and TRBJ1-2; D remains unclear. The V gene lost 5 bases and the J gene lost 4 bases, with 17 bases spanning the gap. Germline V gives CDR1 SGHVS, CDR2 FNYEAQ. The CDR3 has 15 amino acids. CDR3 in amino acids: CASSHPSPITYGYTF. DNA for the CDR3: TGTGCCAGCAGCCACCCTAGTCCAATCACCTATGGCTACACCTTC. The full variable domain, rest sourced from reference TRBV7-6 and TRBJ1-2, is GAGVSQSPRYKVTKRGQDVALRCDPISGHVSLYWYRQALGQGPEFLTYFNYEAQQDKSGLPNDRFSAERPEGSISTLTIQRTEQRDSAMYRCASSHPSPITYGYTFGSGTRLTVV.